The clone carrying this T cell receptor (beta chain) occurred a few times. What it recognizes is unknown. This specimen belongs to a study of T cell repertoires in cytomegalovirus infection. Study as a whole: Public TCR beta signatures provided an indication of both CMV infection and a matching HLA type. General study findings and limits: Dominating the ex vivo response were HLA-C-restricted CMV-specific TCR beta clonotypes. Cumulative frequency of public TCR beta families picked out carriers of CMV plus the relevant HLA.

V dropped 0 bases and J dropped 8 bases, with 26 bases sitting between them. The CDR3 totals 19 residues. Germline CDR1 LGHNA, CDR2 YSLEER. TCRdb passed the reads through MiXCR, listing each CDR3 protein once. The sample carries hundreds of thousands of distinct CDR3 sequences, roughly 9.3% recorded once. Sequences were obtained from PBMCs. This clonotype was sampled from a human donor in good health (CMV status not recorded). Some clones in this sample may be carry-over from other donors' samples. The chain couples TRBV4-3 to TRBJ2-1, with a weak D call TRBD2 (6 bases). CDR3 sequence reads: CASSQEDGLRGRGRDEQFF. In nucleotides, the CDR3 is TGCGCCAGCAGCCAAGAAGATGGTTTGAGAGGGCGGGGACGCGATGAGCAGTTCTTC.